Below are 13 T cell receptor beta chains sequenced from a single sample in a study of T-cell reconstitution after alpha-beta-depleted transplantation in children. Researchers prepared the TCRbeta library using unique molecular identifiers, the study reports. Using its own MiXCR run on the PCR reads, TCRdb lists one record per CDR3 protein. Of about 58,000 distinct CDR3 sequences in the sample, 44% were seen once. Sequenced material: PBMCs, mostly from graft donor cells, taken 360 days after TCRalphabeta/CD19-depleted stem cell transplant. These receptors originate from a male patient aged 10 to 17 who had a stem cell transplant for acute lymphoblastic leukemia, so the T cells may come from the graft donor.

This clonotype was seen more than once but under ten times. The chain combines TRBV9 with TRBJ2-1; D not certain. Germline CDR1 SGDLS, CDR2 YYNGEE. Trimming stripped 4 bases from V and 3 bases from J, with 14 bases between. The CDR3 contains 15 residues. The CDR3 DNA reads TGTGCCAGCAGCCCTTCCTCCCCCGGCTACAATGAGCAGTTCTTC. Translated, it gives CASSPSSPGYNEQFF.

The gene calls are TRBV13 and TRBJ2-2; D possibly corresponds to TRBD2 (5 bases). CDR1 PRHDT and CDR2 FYEKMQ come from the germline V gene (reference sequence). Trimming took off 0 bases at V and 0 bases at J, with 8 bases between the two ends. The CDR3 is 16 residues long. CDR3 bases: TGTGCCAGCAGCTTAGGGTACGGGACGAACACCGGGGAGCTGTTTTTT. Residues: CASSLGYGTNTGELFF.

The CDR3 spells CASSPKEMVTDTQYF. The CDR3 nucleotides read TGTGCCAGCAGCCCCAAAGAGATGGTGACAGATACGCAGTATTTT. The V and J genes are TRBV7-9 and TRBJ2-3; D call uncertain. V was shortened by 5 bases and J by 3 bases, with 15 bases between the two germline ends. Germline V gene sequence: CDR1 SEHNR, CDR2 FQNEAQ (reference sequence). The CDR3 covers 15 residues.

J is TRBJ2-7 and V is TRBV12-3 or TRBV12-4; D is uncertain. The CDR3 contains 14 residues. Between the trimmed V and J ends, which lost 3 bases and 3 bases, there was a span of 12 bases. The CDR3 DNA is TGTGCCAGCAGTTTTAGGGTTACCTTCTACGAGCAGTACTTC. It translates to CASSFRVTFYEQYF.

This clonotype was picked up a small number of times. The V call is TRBV7-6, the J call TRBJ2-2; D not resolved. The germline gives CDR1 SGHVS, CDR2 FNYEAQ. CDR3 size: 14 residues. Between the trimmed V and J ends, which lost 8 bases and 7 bases, there was a span of 17 bases. The CDR3 region is CASATGRLVGELFF. DNA of the CDR3: TGTGCCAGCGCTACGGGCCGGCTGGTCGGGGAGCTGTTTTTT.

This sequence joins TRBV12-5 and TRBJ2-1; no clear D gene. Trimming pared 3 bases from V and 9 bases from J, leaving 15 bases between. The CDR3 length is 14 residues. Germline V CDR1 and CDR2: LGHNT, FRNRAP. In DNA, the CDR3 is TGTGCTAGTGGTTTAGCTTGGGTGGAGAGTGAGCAGTTCTTC. As protein: CASGLAWVESEQFF.

In its sample, this clonotype was seen a few times. The chain joins TRBV12-3 or TRBV12-4 to TRBJ2-2; D may be TRBD1 or TRBD2 (5 bases each). The CDR3 is made up of 16 amino acids. V dropped 5 bases and J dropped 2 bases, with 15 bases sitting between them. The CDR3 bases are TGTGCCAGCAGTGGGACGGGGTGGACCAACACCGGGGAGCTGTTTTTT. Its translation is CASSGTGWTNTGELFF.

The V gene is TRBV7-2, the J gene TRBJ2-2; D is perhaps TRBD1 or TRBD2 (5 bases each). Between the trimmed V and J ends, which lost 8 bases and 7 bases, there was a span of 17 bases. From germline, CDR1 is SGHTA and CDR2 FQGNSA. This CDR3 comprises 14 residues. The chain's CDR3 is CASGHRGQSGELFF. CDR3 nucleotides: TGTGCCAGCGGCCATCGGGGCCAAAGCGGGGAGCTGTTTTTT.

The chain has TRBV29-1 and TRBJ2-3, with 7 bases aligning to TRBD2. CDR3 length equals 14 residues. The junction had 2 bases not matched to a gene; V was cut back by 2 bases and J by 0 bases. The V gene's germline CDR1 is SQVTM and CDR2 ANQGSEA. The CDR3 sequence: CSVEFSGSTDTQYF. The DNA for the CDR3 is TGCAGCGTTGAATTTAGCGGGAGCACAGATACGCAGTATTTT.

A few counts support this clonotype. The chain uses TRBV24-1 and TRBJ2-3; perhaps TRBD1 as D (5 bases). V lost 8 bases and J lost 1, with 9 bases in between. The germline gives CDR1 KGHDR, CDR2 SFDVKD. The CDR3 is 13 amino acids. Written as DNA, the CDR3 is TGTGCCACCAAGGGCAGGGGCACAGATACGCAGTATTTT. Its protein product is CATKGRGTDTQYF.

This clonotype was found a few times. The rearrangement links TRBV5-6 to TRBJ2-7; D call uncertain. CDR3 size: 16 residues. Trimming cost V 1 base and J 2 bases, with 16 bases left between them. Germline V gene data show CDR1 as SGHDT and CDR2 as YYEEEE. The CDR3 bases are TGTGCCAGCAGCTTGATTCCTGCGGCTGGCCCCTACGAGCAGTACTTC. It encodes CASSLIPAAGPYEQYF.

The chain combines TRBV7-9 with TRBJ2-2, with a tentative D call TRBD2 (6 bases). The CDR3 runs to 14 residues. The germline V and J ends were trimmed by 3 bases and 1 base, with 6 bases remaining between them. Germline loops: CDR1 SEHNR, CDR2 FQNEAQ (reference sequence). The CDR3: CASSLEGNTGELFF. The DNA for the CDR3 is TGTGCCAGCAGCTTGGAGGGGAACACCGGGGAGCTGTTTTTT.

This chain joins TRBV3-1 and TRBJ2-2; tentative D call: TRBD1 (5 bases). Trimming pared 4 bases from V and 1 base from J, leaving 10 bases between. The CDR3 runs to 15 residues. CDR1 is LGHDT, CDR2 YNNKEL, per germline (reference sequence). CDR3 sequence (DNA): TGTGCCAGCAGCCTCCAGGGAAGGAACACCGGGGAGCTGTTTTTT. This encodes CASSLQGRNTGELFF.